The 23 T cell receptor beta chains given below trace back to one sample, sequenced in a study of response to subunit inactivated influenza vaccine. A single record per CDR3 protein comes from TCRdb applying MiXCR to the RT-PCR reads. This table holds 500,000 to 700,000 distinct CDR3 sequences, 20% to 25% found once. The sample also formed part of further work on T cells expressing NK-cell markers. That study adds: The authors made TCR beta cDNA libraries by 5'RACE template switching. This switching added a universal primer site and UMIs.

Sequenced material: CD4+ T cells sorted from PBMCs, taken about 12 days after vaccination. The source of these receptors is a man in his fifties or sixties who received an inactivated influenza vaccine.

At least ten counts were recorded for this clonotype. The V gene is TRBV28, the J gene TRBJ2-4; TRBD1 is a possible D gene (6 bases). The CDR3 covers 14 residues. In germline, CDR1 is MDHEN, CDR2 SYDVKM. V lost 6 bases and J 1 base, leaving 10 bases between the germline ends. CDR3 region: CASRKQGAKNIQYF. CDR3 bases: TGTGCCAGCAGAAAGCAGGGGGCCAAAAACATTCAGTACTTC.

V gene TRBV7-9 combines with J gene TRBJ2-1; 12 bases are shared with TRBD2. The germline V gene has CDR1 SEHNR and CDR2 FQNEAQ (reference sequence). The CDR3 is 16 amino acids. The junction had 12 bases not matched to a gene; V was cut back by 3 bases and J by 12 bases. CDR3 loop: CASSFATSGSGAAQFF. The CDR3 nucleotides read TGTGCCAGCAGCTTCGCGACTAGCGGGAGCGGAGCGGCGCAGTTCTTC.

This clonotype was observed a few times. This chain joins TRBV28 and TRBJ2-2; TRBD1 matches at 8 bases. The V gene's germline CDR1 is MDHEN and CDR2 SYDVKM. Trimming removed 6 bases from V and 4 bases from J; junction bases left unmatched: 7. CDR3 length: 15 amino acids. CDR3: CASSSRDRSTGELFF. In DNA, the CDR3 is TGTGCCAGCAGCTCGCGGGACAGGTCCACCGGGGAGCTGTTTTTT.

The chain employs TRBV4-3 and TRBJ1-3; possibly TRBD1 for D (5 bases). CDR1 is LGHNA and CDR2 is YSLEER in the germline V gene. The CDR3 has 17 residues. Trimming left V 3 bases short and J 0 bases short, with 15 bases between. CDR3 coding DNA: TGCGCCAGCAGCCAGACCGTAGGGACCAACTCTGGAAACACCATATATTTT. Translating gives CASSQTVGTNSGNTIYF.

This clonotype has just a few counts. Here the CDR3 DNA reads TGTGCCACCAGCAGAGATCCAGGGACAACCTACGAGCAGTACTTC. This encodes CATSRDPGTTYEQYF. V gene TRBV15 combines with J gene TRBJ2-7; the D gene is possibly TRBD1 (6 bases). The germline CDR1 and CDR2 sequences are LNHNV and YYDKDF (reference sequence). This CDR3 region has 15 residues. V lost 0 bases and J 2 bases, leaving 11 bases between the germline ends.

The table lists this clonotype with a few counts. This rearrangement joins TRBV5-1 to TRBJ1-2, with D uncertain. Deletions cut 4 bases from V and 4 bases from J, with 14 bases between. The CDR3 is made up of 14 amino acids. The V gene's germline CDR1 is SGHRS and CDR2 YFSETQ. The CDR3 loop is CASSRDLDGYGYTF. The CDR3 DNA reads TGCGCCAGCAGCCGAGATCTGGACGGCTATGGCTACACCTTC.

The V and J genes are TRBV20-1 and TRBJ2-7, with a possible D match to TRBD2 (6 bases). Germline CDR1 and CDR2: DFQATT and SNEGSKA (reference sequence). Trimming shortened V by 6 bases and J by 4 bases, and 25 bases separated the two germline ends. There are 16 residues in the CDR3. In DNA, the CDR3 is TGCAGTGCCCCTAGGGTGGCGGGACTCCCTTCGTACGAGCAGTACTTC. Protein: CSAPRVAGLPSYEQYF.

The CDR3 region has the DNA TGTGCCAGCAGCCCCTACAGGGATAACCAAGAGACCCAGTACTTC. This gives the protein CASSPYRDNQETQYF. This rearrangement joins TRBV9 to TRBJ2-5; TRBD1 is a possible D gene (6 bases). Trimming cost V 4 bases and J 0 bases, with 13 bases left between them. The germline gives CDR1 SGDLS, CDR2 YYNGEE. The CDR3 extends over 15 amino acids.

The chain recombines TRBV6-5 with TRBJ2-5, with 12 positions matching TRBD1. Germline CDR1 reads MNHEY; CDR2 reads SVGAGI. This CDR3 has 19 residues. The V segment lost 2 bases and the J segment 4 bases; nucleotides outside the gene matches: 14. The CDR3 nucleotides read TGTGCCAGCAGTTACCCCCTAACGGGACAGGGGGCGAACGGAGAGACCCAGTACTTC. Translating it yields CASSYPLTGQGANGETQYF.

The CDR3 DNA follows: TGTGCCAGCAGATCGGGGGGGCGAGCCCAGTACTTC. Translation: CASRSGGRAQYF. The rearrangement joins TRBV6-2 or TRBV6-3 to TRBJ2-5, with 8 bases aligning to TRBD2. The CDR3 spans 12 residues. The V and J ends lost 6 bases and 9 bases, in that order; junction bases with no gene match: 6. CDR1 and CDR2 from the germline V gene are MNHEY and SVGEGT.

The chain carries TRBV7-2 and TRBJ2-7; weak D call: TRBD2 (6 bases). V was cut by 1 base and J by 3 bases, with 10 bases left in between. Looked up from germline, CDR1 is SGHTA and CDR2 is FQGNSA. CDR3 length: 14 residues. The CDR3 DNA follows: TGTGCCAGCAGCTTAGAGCCGGGGGACTACGAGCAGTACTTC. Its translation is CASSLEPGDYEQYF.

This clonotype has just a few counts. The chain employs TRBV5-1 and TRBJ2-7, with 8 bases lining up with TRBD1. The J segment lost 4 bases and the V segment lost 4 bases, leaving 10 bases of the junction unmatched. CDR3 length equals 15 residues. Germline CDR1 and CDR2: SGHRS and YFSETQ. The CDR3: CASSDGQGFKYEQYF. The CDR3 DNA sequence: TGCGCCAGCAGCGACGGACAGGGTTTTAAGTACGAGCAGTACTTC.

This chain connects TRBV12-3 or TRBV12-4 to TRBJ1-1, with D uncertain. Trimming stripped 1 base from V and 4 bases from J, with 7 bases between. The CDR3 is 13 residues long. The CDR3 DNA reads TGTGCCAGCAGTTTAGAGCGGTTCACTGAAGCTTTCTTT. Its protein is CASSLERFTEAFF.

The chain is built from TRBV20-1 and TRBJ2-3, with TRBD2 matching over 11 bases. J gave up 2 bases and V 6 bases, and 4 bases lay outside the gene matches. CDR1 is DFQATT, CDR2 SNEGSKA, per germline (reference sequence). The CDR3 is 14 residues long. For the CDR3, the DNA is TGCAGTGCGGATAGCGGGGGGGCCACAGATACGCAGTATTTT. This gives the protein CSADSGGATDTQYF.

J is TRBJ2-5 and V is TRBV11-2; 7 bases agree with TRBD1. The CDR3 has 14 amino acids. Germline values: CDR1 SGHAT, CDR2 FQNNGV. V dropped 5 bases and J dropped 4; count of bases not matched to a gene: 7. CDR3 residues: CASSVSYRGETQYF. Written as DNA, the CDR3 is TGTGCCAGCAGCGTGAGCTACAGGGGAGAGACCCAGTACTTC.

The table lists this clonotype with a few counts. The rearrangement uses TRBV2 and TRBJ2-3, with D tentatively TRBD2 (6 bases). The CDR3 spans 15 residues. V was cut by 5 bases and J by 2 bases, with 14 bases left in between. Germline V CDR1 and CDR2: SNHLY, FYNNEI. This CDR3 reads CASSRDSSFTDTQYF. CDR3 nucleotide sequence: TGTGCCAGCAGTCGGGACTCCTCGTTCACAGATACGCAGTATTTT.

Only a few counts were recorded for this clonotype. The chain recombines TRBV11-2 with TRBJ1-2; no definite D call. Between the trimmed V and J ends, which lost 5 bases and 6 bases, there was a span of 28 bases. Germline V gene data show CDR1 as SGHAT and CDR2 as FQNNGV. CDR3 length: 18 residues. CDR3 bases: TGTGCCAGCAGCCTACTGGGTTTAACCCTCTCAGAGGAGAATGGCTACACCTTC. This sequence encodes CASSLLGLTLSEENGYTF.

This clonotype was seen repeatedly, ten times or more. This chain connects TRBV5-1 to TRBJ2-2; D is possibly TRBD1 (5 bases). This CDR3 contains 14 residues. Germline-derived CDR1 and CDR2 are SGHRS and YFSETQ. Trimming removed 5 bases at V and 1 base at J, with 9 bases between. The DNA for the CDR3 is TGCGCCAGCAGGATAGGGGAGAACACCGGGGAGCTGTTTTTT. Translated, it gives CASRIGENTGELFF.

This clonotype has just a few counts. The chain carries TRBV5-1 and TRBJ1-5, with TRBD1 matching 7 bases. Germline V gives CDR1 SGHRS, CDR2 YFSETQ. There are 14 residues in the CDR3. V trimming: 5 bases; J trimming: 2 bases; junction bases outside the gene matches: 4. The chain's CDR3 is CASRLGTGNQPQHF. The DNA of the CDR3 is TGCGCCAGCAGGTTAGGGACAGGCAATCAGCCCCAGCATTTT.

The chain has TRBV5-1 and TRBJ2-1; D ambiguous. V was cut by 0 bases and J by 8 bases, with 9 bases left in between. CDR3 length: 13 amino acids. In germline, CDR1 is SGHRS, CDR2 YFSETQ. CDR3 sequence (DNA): TGCGCCAGCAGCTTGGGGGGTACCTATGAGCAGTTCTTC. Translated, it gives CASSLGGTYEQFF.

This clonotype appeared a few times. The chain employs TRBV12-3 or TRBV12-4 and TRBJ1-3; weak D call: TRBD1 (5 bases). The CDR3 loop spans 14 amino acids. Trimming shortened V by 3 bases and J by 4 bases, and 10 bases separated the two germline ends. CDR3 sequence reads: CASSLQDIGNTIYF. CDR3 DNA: TGTGCCAGCAGTTTGCAGGACATAGGAAACACCATATATTTT.

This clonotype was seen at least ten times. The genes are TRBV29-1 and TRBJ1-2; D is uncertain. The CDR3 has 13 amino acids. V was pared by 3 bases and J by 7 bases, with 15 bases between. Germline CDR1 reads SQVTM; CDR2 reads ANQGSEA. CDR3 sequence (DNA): TGCAGCGTTGAGAGTGGCAGCGTGGGTGGCTACACCTTC. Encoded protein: CSVESGSVGGYTF.

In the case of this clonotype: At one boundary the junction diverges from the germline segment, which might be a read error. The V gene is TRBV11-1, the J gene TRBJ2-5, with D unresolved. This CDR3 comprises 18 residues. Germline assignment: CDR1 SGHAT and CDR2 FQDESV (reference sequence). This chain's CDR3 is CASVFKLRADSYQDTQYF. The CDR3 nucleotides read TGTGCCTCTGTTTTCAAGCTTCGGGCAGATTCTTACCAAGACACCCAGTACTTC.